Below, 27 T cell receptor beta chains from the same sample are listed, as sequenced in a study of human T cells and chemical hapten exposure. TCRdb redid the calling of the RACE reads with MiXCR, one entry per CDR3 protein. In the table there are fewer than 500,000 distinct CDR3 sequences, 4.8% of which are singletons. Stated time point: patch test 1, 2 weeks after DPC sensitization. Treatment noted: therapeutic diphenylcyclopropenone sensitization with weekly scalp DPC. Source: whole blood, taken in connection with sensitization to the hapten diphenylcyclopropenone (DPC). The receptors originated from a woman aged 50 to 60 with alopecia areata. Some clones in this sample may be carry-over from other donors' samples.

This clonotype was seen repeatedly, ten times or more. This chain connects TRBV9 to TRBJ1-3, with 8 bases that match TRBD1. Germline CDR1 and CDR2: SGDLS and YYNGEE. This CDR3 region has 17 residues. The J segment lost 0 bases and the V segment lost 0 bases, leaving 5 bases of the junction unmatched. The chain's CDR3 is CASSVGDRSYSGNTIYF. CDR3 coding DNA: TGTGCCAGCAGCGTAGGGGACAGGTCATACTCTGGAAACACCATATATTTT.

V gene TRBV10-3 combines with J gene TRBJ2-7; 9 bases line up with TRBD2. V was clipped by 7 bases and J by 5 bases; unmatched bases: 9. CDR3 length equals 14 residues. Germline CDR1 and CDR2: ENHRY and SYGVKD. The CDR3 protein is CAITGTSSVNEQYF. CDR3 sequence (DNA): TGTGCCATCACCGGGACTAGCTCAGTAAACGAGCAGTACTTC.

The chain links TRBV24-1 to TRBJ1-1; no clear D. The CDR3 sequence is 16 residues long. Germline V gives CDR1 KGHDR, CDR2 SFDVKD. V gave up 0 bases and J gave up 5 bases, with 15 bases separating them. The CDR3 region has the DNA TGTGCCACCAGTGATTTGAACAACGGGAAAGGGACTGAAGCTTTCTTT. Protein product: CATSDLNNGKGTEAFF.

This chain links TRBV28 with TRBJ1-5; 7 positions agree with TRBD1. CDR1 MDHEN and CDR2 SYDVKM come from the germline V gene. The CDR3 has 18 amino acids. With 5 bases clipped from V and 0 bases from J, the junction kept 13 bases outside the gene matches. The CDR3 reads CASSHSRDSPYSNQPQHF. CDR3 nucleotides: TGTGCCAGCAGTCACTCCCGGGACAGTCCTTATAGCAATCAGCCCCAGCATTTT.

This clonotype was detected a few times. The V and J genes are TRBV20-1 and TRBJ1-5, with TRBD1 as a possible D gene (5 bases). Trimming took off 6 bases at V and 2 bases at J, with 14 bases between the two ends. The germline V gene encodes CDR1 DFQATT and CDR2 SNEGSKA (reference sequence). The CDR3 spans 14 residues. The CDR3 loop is CSAMDGGGNQPQHF. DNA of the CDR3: TGCAGTGCCATGGACGGGGGAGGCAATCAGCCCCAGCATTTT.

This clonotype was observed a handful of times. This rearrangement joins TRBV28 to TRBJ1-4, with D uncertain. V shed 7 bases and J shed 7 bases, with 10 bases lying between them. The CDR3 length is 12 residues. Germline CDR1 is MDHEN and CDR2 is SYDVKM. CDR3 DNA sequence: TGTGCCAGCAAGGTAGCGGGTGAAAAACTGTTTTTT. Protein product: CASKVAGEKLFF.

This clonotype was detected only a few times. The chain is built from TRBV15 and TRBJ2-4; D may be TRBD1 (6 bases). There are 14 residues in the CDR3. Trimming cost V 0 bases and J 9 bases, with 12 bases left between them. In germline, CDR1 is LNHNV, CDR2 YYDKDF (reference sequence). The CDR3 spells CATSRDRKGGIQYF. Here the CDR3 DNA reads TGTGCCACCAGCAGAGATCGAAAAGGGGGCATTCAGTACTTC.

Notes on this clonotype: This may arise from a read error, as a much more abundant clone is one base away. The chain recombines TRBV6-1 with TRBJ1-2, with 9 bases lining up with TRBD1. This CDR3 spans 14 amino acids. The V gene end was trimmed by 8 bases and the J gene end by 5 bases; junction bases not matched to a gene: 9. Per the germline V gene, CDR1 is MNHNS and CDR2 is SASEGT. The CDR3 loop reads CASGIGTGLYGYTF. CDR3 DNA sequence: TGTGCCAGCGGGATCGGGACAGGGCTTTATGGCTACACCTTC.

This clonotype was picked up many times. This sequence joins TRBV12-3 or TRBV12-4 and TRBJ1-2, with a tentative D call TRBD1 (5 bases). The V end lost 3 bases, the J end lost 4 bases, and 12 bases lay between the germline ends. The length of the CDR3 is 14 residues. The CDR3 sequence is CASSLGQGRYGYTF. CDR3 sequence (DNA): TGTGCCAGCAGTTTGGGGCAGGGTCGCTATGGCTACACCTTC.

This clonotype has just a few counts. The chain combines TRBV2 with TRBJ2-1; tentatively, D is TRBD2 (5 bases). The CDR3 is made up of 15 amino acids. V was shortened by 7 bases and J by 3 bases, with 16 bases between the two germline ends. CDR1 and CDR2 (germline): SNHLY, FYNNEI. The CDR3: CASTYPTSLYNEQFF. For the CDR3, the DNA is TGTGCCAGCACCTACCCTACTAGTCTCTACAATGAGCAGTTCTTC.

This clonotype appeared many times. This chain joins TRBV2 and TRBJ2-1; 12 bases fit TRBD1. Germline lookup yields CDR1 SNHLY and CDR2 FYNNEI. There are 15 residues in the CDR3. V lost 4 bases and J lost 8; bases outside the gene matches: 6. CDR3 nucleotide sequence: TGTGCCAGCAGTGTAAGGGGACAGGGGGCCGATGAGCAGTTCTTC. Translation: CASSVRGQGADEQFF.

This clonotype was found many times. In DNA form, the CDR3 reads TGCAGTGCCTCTAGCGGGGGTCGGAATGAGCAGTTCTTC. It yields the protein CSASSGGRNEQFF. This chain links TRBV20-1 with TRBJ2-1; 10 nucleotides line up with TRBD2. CDR3 length: 13 residues. Germline CDR1 DFQATT, CDR2 SNEGSKA (reference sequence). With 6 bases clipped from V and 7 bases from J, the junction kept 6 bases outside the gene matches.

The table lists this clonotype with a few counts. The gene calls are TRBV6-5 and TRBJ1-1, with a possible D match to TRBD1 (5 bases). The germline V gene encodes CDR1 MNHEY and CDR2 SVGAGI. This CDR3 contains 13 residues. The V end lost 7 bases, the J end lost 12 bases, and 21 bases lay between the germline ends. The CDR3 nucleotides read TGTGCCAGCAAGGGACGGCTCTCCGAGGGGTCTTTCTTT. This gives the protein CASKGRLSEGSFF.

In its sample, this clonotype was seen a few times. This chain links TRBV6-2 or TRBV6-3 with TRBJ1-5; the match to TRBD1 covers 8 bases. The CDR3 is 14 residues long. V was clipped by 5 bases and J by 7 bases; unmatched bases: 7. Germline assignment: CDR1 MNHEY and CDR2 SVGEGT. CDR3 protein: CASSDWDRSQPQHF. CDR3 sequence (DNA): TGTGCCAGCAGTGACTGGGACAGGTCCCAGCCCCAGCATTTT.

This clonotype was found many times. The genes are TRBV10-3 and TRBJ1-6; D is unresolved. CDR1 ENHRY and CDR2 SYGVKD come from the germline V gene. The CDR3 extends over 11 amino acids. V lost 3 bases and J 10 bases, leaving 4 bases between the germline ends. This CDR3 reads CAISDQSPLHF. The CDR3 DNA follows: TGTGCCATCAGTGATCAGTCACCCCTCCACTTT.

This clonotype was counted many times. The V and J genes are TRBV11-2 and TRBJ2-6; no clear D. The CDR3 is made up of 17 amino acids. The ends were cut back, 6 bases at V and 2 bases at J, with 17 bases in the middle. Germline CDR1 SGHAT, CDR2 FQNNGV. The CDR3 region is CASRRPGRRTGANVLTF. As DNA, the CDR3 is TGTGCCAGCAGACGACCGGGCCGACGGACTGGGGCCAACGTCCTGACTTTC.

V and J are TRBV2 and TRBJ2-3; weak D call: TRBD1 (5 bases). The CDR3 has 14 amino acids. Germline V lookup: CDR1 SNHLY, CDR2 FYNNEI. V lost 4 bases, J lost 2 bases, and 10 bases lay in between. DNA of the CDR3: TGTGCCAGCAGTGCCATCGGACACACAGATACGCAGTATTTT. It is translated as CASSAIGHTDTQYF.

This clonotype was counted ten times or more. CDR3: CASSLDGSTDTQYF. CDR3 DNA sequence: TGTGCCAGCAGCTTAGATGGAAGCACAGATACGCAGTATTTT. J is TRBJ2-3 and V is TRBV7-2; D unresolved. Trimming removed 1 base from V and 0 bases from J, with 5 bases in between. Germline CDR1 and CDR2: SGHTA and FQGNSA. The CDR3 runs to 14 residues.

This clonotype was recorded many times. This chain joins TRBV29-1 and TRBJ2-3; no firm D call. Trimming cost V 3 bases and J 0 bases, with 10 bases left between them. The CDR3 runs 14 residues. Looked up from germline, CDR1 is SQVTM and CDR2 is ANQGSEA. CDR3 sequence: CSVESTVSTDTQYF. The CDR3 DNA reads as TGCAGCGTTGAGTCCACGGTTAGCACAGATACGCAGTATTTT.

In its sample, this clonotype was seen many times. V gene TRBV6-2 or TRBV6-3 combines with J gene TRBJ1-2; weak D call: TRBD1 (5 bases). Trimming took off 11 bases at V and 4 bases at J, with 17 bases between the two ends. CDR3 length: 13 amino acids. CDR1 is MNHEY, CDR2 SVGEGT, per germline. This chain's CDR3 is CACSQGLSYGYTF. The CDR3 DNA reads TGTGCCTGCTCTCAGGGTCTAAGCTATGGCTACACCTTC.

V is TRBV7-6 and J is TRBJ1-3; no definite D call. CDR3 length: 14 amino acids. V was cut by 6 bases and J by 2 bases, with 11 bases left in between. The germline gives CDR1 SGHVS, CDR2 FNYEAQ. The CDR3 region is CASSPGSAGNTIYF. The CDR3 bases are TGTGCCAGCAGTCCCGGGTCTGCTGGAAACACCATATATTTT.

Written as DNA, the CDR3 is TGTGCCAGCAGCCAAGTATCAGGGCTCCTGGACACTGAAGCTTTCTTT. Its translation: CASSQVSGLLDTEAFF. V and J are TRBV3-1 and TRBJ1-1, with a weak D call TRBD1 (5 bases). The CDR3 spans 16 residues. Trimming removed 1 base from V and 3 bases from J, with 15 bases in between. Germline CDR1 and CDR2: LGHDT and YNNKEL (reference sequence).

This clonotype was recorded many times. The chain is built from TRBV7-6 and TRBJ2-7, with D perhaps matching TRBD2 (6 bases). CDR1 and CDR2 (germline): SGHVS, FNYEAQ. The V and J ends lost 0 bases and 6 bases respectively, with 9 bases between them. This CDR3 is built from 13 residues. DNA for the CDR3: TGTGCCAGCAGCTTAGCCTACGGGGGCGAGCAGTACTTC. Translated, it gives CASSLAYGGEQYF.

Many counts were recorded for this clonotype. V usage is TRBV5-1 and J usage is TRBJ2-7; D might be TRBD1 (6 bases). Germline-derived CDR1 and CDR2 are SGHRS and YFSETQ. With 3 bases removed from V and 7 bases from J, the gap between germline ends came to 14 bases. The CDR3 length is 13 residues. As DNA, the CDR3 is TGCGCCAGCAGCTGGGGGACAAAACAGGAGCAGTACTTC. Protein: CASSWGTKQEQYF.

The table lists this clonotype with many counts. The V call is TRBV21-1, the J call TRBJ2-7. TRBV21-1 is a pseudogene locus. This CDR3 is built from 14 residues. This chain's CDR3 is CASSKTVIDYEQYF. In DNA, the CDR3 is TGTGCCAGCAGCAAAACAGTCATCGACTACGAGCAGTACTTC.

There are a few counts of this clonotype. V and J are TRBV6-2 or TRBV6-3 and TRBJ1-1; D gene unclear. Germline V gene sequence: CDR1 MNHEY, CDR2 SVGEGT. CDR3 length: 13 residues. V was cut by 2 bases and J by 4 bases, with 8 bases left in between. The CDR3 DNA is TGTGCCAGCAGTTACGGGAAGGTCACTGAAGCTTTCTTT. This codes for CASSYGKVTEAFF.

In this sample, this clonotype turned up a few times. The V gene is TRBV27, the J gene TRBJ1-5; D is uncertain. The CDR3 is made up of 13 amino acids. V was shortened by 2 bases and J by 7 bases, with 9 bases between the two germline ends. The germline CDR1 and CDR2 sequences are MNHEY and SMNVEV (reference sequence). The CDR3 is CASSLAMGQPQHF. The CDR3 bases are TGTGCCAGCAGTTTAGCGATGGGCCAGCCCCAGCATTTT.